The 15 T cell receptor beta chains below were found in one sample sequenced in a study of CD8 T cells in ankylosing spondylitis. Using its own MiXCR run on the 5' RACE reads, TCRdb lists one record per CDR3 protein. This sample carries hundreds of thousands of distinct CDR3 sequences, 20% of them seen once, and the ten largest clones take around 8%. The sequenced sample consisted of blood, either unsorted or a sorted T cell fraction (not recorded which). The receptors originated from a male donor with ankylosing spondylitis or in good health (not recorded which).

This clonotype has just a few counts. V gene TRBV7-9 combines with J gene TRBJ2-7; 7 bases are shared with TRBD2. Germline V lookup: CDR1 SEHNR, CDR2 FQNEAQ (reference sequence). CDR3 length: 17 amino acids. V lost 2 bases and J lost 0; bases outside the gene matches: 10. CDR3 nucleotide sequence: TGTGCCAGCAGCTTACTTGGGGTAGCGGGCTTCTCCTACGAGCAGTACGTC. This codes for CASSLLGVAGFSYEQYV.

This clonotype has only a few counts. The V and J genes are TRBV3-1 and TRBJ1-5; possibly TRBD1 for D (5 bases). Germline-derived CDR1 and CDR2 are LGHDT and YNNKEL (reference sequence). Deletions cut 4 bases from V and 7 bases from J, with 14 bases between. This CDR3 has 14 residues. CDR3 sequence (DNA): TGTGCCAGCAGCCGAGAGGGGTCAAGGCAGCCCCAGCATTTT. It specifies CASSREGSRQPQHF.

In its sample, this clonotype was seen many times. The chain carries TRBV6-5 and TRBJ1-3; 7 bases map to TRBD1. The CDR3 length is 15 residues. The V gene's germline CDR1 is MNHEY and CDR2 SVGAGI. V was pared by 2 bases and J by 1 base, with 2 bases of the junction left unmatched. The CDR3 sequence: CASSYLTGSGNTIYF. The CDR3 DNA follows: TGTGCCAGCAGTTACCTGACAGGGTCTGGAAACACCATATATTTT.

This clonotype was seen many times. The rearrangement uses TRBV20-1 and TRBJ2-2, with 10 bases aligning to TRBD1. Looked up from germline, CDR1 is DFQATT and CDR2 is SNEGSKA (reference sequence). The CDR3 spans 17 residues. V lost 5 bases to trimming and J lost 7 bases; unmatched junction nucleotides: 16. This CDR3 is CSAPDLSTGGINGELFF. In DNA, the CDR3 is TGCAGTGCTCCCGATCTATCGACAGGGGGCATTAACGGGGAGCTGTTTTTT.

This clonotype was counted between two and nine times. V and J are TRBV5-1 and TRBJ2-6, with no clear D. V was cut by 4 bases and J by 1 base, with 12 bases left in between. The CDR3 covers 16 residues. Germline V gene lookup returns CDR1 SGHRS and CDR2 YFSETQ. In nucleotides, the CDR3 is TGCGCCAGCAGCCACAACTTGGGGTCTGGGGCCAACGTCCTGACTTTC. Translation gives CASSHNLGSGANVLTF.

This clonotype was found a few times. The gene calls are TRBV6-2 or TRBV6-3 and TRBJ2-5; TRBD2 agrees at 7 bases. Germline CDR1 and CDR2: MNHEY and SVGEGT. V lost 6 bases and J lost 5; bases outside the gene matches: 12. The CDR3 is 15 residues long. The CDR3, as DNA: TGTGCCAGCAGCCTTCGACTAGCCTGGGGGGAGACCCAGTACTTC. The encoded protein is CASSLRLAWGETQYF.

The rearrangement joins TRBV12-3 or TRBV12-4 to TRBJ2-1; D might be TRBD2 (5 bases). Trimming took 6 bases from V and 5 from J, leaving 11 bases between them. The CDR3 contains 13 residues. The CDR3, as DNA: TGTGCCAGCAGCATCACTAGAGACAATGAGCAGTTCTTC. Translating gives CASSITRDNEQFF.

Notes on this clonotype: An end of the junction does not agree with germline; a read error may underlie this. The chain joins TRBV12-3 or TRBV12-4 to TRBJ1-1; perhaps TRBD1 as D (6 bases). The CDR3 loop spans 15 amino acids. The CDR3 DNA follows: TGTGCCAGCAGTCCCGGGGGACACCGCGGTACTGAAGTTTTCTTT. This encodes CASSPGGHRGTEVFF.

The chain has TRBV12-3 or TRBV12-4 and TRBJ2-3; tentatively, D is TRBD1 or TRBD2 (5 bases each). The V gene lost 3 bases and the J gene lost 8 bases, with 21 bases spanning the gap. CDR3 length equals 16 residues. The chain's CDR3 is CASSLGSPGPLVTQYF. The CDR3 DNA reads as TGTGCCAGCAGTTTGGGGAGCCCGGGGCCCCTTGTTACGCAGTATTTT.

The chain joins TRBV20-1 to TRBJ2-2; 8 bases are shared with TRBD2. With 1 base clipped from V and 4 bases from J, the junction kept 8 bases outside the gene matches. The CDR3 has 16 residues. Looked up from germline, CDR1 is DFQATT and CDR2 is SNEGSKA (reference sequence). In DNA, the CDR3 is TGCAGTGCTAGAGCTGGGACTAGTTTGGTCACCGGGGAGCTGTTTTTT. This translates into CSARAGTSLVTGELFF.

The CDR3, as DNA: TGCGCCAGCAGCTTGGACAGTAGGAATGAAAAACTGTTTTTT. Translated: CASSLDSRNEKLFF. The V and J genes are TRBV5-1 and TRBJ1-4; D uncertain. The germline V gene encodes CDR1 SGHRS and CDR2 YFSETQ. The CDR3 contains 14 residues. V lost 0 bases and J 5 bases, leaving 8 bases between the germline ends. The full variable domain, rest sourced from reference TRBV5-1 and TRBJ1-4, is KAGVTQTPRYLIKTRGQQVTLSCSPISGHRSVSWYQQTPGQGLQFLFEYFSETQRNKGNFPGRFSGRQFSNSRSEMNVSTLELGDSALYLCASSLDSRNEKLFFGSGTQLSVL.

The V and J genes are TRBV14 and TRBJ2-1; unclear D gene. Germline-derived CDR1 and CDR2 are SGHDN and FVKESK. The V gene lost 2 bases and the J gene lost 4 bases, with 6 bases spanning the gap. CDR3 size: 13 residues. CDR3 in DNA: TGTGCCAGCAGCCAAAAGGGTTACAATGAGCAGTTCTTC. Translating it yields CASSQKGYNEQFF.

This clonotype has only a few counts. The chain employs TRBV7-6 and TRBJ1-1, with a weak D call TRBD1 (6 bases). CDR1 and CDR2 from the germline V gene are SGHVS and FNYEAQ. CDR3 length equals 14 residues. Trimming stripped 3 bases from V and 1 base from J, with 9 bases between. The CDR3 DNA reads as TGTGCCAGCAGCTTGGGGGCGGCGAACACTGAAGCTTTCTTT. Protein: CASSLGAANTEAFF. Based on the CDR3 plus reference TRBV7-6 and TRBJ1-1, the full variable domain is GAGVSQSPRYKVTKRGQDVALRCDPISGHVSLYWYRQALGQGPEFLTYFNYEAQQDKSGLPNDRFSAERPEGSISTLTIQRTEQRDSAMYRCASSLGAANTEAFFGQGTRLTVV.

This chain joins TRBV29-1 and TRBJ2-5; no reliable D call. The CDR3 loop spans 13 amino acids. CDR1 is SQVTM, CDR2 ANQGSEA, per germline. Trimming shortened V by 5 bases and J by 2 bases, and 12 bases separated the two germline ends. The CDR3 region has the DNA TGCAGCGTTCCGCGACAAGGGCAAGAGACCCAGTACTTC. Its protein is CSVPRQGQETQYF. The complete variable domain, with remaining parts taken from reference TRBV29-1 and TRBJ2-5, reads SAVISQKPSRDICQRGTSLTIQCQVDSQVTMMFWYRQQPGQSLTLIATANQGSEATYESGFVIDKFPISRPNLTFSTLTVSNMSPEDSSIYLCSVPRQGQETQYFGPGTRLLVL.

This clonotype showed up just a few times. The CDR3 end shows no conserved phenylalanine or tryptophan, and so a read error is likely. The CDR3 DNA follows: TGCAGTGCTAGAGATTACAGGGGTAGCTCACCCCTCCACTGT. It yields the protein CSARDYRGSSPLHC. The rearrangement links TRBV20-1 to TRBJ1-6; TRBD1 aligns across 7 bases. Germline CDR1 DFQATT, CDR2 SNEGSKA (reference sequence). CDR3 length: 14 residues. The V gene end was trimmed by 0 bases and the J gene end by 10 bases; junction bases not matched to a gene: 6.